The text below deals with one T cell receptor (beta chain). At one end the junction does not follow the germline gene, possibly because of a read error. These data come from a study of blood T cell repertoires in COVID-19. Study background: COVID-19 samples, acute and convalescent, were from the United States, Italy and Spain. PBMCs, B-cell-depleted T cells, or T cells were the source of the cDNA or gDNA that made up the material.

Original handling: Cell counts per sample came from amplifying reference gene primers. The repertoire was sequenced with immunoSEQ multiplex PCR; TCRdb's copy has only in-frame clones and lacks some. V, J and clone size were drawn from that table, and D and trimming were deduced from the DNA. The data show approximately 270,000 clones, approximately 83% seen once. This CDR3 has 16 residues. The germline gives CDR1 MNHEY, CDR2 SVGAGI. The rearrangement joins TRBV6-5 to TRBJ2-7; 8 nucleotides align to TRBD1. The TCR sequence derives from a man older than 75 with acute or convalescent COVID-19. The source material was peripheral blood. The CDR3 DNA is TGTGCCAGCAGTTCCCGTTGGACAGGGTTCTCCCACGAGCAGTACTTC. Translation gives CASSSRWTGFSHEQYF.